The text below deals with one T cell receptor (beta chain). Germline trimming cut 4 bases from V and 4 bases from J; bases unmatched to any gene: 5. Germline CDR1 is LGHDT and CDR2 is YNNKEL (reference sequence). This CDR3 is 15 amino acids long. This sample was taken from a study of blood T cell repertoires in COVID-19. The overall study: There were acute and convalescent COVID-19 samples, and they came from the United States, Italy and Spain. The analysed material was cDNA or gDNA that came from T cells, B-cell-depleted T cells, or PBMCs.

Per the original data handling: How many nucleated cells were present was estimated from reference gene primer amplification. Profiling relied on immunoSEQ multiplex PCR, and the TCRdb table lists in-frame clones only, not all of them. Clone size and the V and J calls come from that table; the DNA yielded D and trimming. The top ten hold around 9% of the sample, which has about 270,000 clones, 86% seen once. The chain carries TRBV3-1 (or the pseudogene TRBV3-2) and TRBJ2-7, with 12 bases identical to TRBD2. The sequenced material came from peripheral blood. This sequence was found in a middle-aged man with active or convalescent COVID-19. CDR3 region: CASSPSGTSGYEQYF. CDR3 DNA: TGTGCCAGCAGCCCATCCGGGACTAGCGGGTACGAGCAGTACTTC.